This entry lists 23 T cell receptor beta chains sequenced from one sample in a study of blood T cells in healthy people across ages. A sample-barcoded 5' primer and a J-beta primer mix were used in a second PCR of roughly 6 to 11 cycles. Using its own MiXCR run on the 5' RACE reads, TCRdb lists one record per CDR3 protein. The sample includes 850,000 to 1,100,000 distinct CDR3 sequences, roughly two fifths of them seen just once. Sequencing was carried out using blood. The receptors were gathered from a man aged 18 to 30 in good health.

The chain uses TRBV4-3 and TRBJ1-5, with D possibly being TRBD1 (6 bases). The CDR3 extends over 15 amino acids. V lost 1 base and J 3 bases, leaving 10 bases between the germline ends. Germline V gene data show CDR1 as LGHNA and CDR2 as YSLEER. CDR3 coding DNA: TGCGCCAGCAGCCAAGCTGCAGGGGTCAATCAGCCCCAGCATTTT. This translates into CASSQAAGVNQPQHF.

On this clonotype itself: The junction shows a germline mismatch at one end, possibly a read error. The rearrangement uses TRBV20-1 and TRBJ2-1; maybe TRBD2 (6 bases). Germline values: CDR1 DFQATT, CDR2 SNEGSKA (reference sequence). The CDR3 runs to 12 residues. CDR3 nucleotides: TGCAGTGCTGAACGGGGGAGCGATGAGCAGTTATTC. Translation gives CSAERGSDEQLF.

This clonotype was counted once. The chain uses TRBV5-1 and TRBJ1-1, with D perhaps TRBD1 (5 bases). Germline CDR1 SGHRS, CDR2 YFSETQ. V lost 6 bases and J lost 1, with 10 bases in between. The CDR3 runs 13 residues. The CDR3 DNA reads as TGCGCCAGCATCTTTACAGGGAACACTGAAGCTTTCTTT. Translation: CASIFTGNTEAFF.

This clonotype has just a few counts. The chain recombines TRBV14 with TRBJ2-1, with D uncertain. The V end was cut by 5 bases, the J end by 9 bases, with 14 bases between. The V gene's germline CDR1 is SGHDN and CDR2 FVKESK. The CDR3 totals 13 residues. The CDR3 reads CASSYYPVGEQFF. CDR3 nucleotides: TGTGCCAGCAGCTATTACCCCGTAGGTGAGCAGTTCTTC.

V and J are TRBV24-1 and TRBJ2-3; TRBD1 or TRBD2 may be the D gene (5 bases each). Germline CDR1 KGHDR, CDR2 SFDVKD. CDR3 length: 15 amino acids. Trimming pared 3 bases from V and 3 bases from J, leaving 12 bases between. As DNA, the CDR3 is TGTGCCACCAGTGATCCGGGGCGTGGAACAGATACGCAGTATTTT. This gives the protein CATSDPGRGTDTQYF.

This clonotype has just a few counts. The CDR3 DNA reads as TGTGCCAGCAGTGAGCCGCATTCCCCGAATGGAGACAATGAGCAGTACTTC. It translates to CASSEPHSPNGDNEQYF. The chain employs TRBV25-1 and TRBJ2-5; no firm D call. Germline V gene data show CDR1 as MGHDK and CDR2 as SYGVNS. The ends were cut back, 3 bases at V and 11 bases at J, with 28 bases in the middle. This CDR3 contains 17 residues.

The chain uses TRBV6-1 and TRBJ1-4, with D tentatively TRBD1 (5 bases). Germline V gives CDR1 MNHNS, CDR2 SASEGT. This CDR3 contains 14 residues. The V and J ends lost 8 bases and 0 bases respectively, with 10 bases between them. In DNA, the CDR3 is TGTGCCAGCTCACAGGCAGCAACTAATGAAAAACTGTTTTTT. Its translation: CASSQAATNEKLFF.

This rearrangement joins TRBV20-1 to TRBJ1-2; a possible D gene is TRBD1 (5 bases). The CDR3 totals 13 residues. CDR1 is DFQATT and CDR2 is SNEGSKA in the germline V gene (reference sequence). Trimming stripped 6 bases from V and 4 bases from J, with 15 bases between. The chain's CDR3 is CSARQVGAYGYTF. CDR3 coding DNA: TGCAGTGCGAGACAAGTAGGGGCCTATGGCTACACCTTC.

This clonotype showed up just a few times. The chain links TRBV5-1 to TRBJ2-3, with 9 bases aligning to TRBD2. The CDR3 has 15 amino acids. The V and J ends lost 0 bases and 5 bases, in that order; junction bases with no gene match: 4. CDR1 SGHRS and CDR2 YFSETQ come from the germline V gene. CDR3 coding DNA: TGCGCCAGCAGCTTGGGACTAGCGGAGGTAGATACGCAGTATTTT. Translating it yields CASSLGLAEVDTQYF. The full variable domain, in which reference TRBV5-1 and TRBJ2-3 provide the parts outside the CDR3, is KAGVTQTPRYLIKTRGQQVTLSCSPISGHRSVSWYQQTPGQGLQFLFEYFSETQRNKGNFPGRFSGRQFSNSRSEMNVSTLELGDSALYLCASSLGLAEVDTQYFGPGTRLTVL.

A few counts support this clonotype. The V and J genes are TRBV6-2 or TRBV6-3 and TRBJ1-2; 7 bases are shared with TRBD1. Germline lookup yields CDR1 MNHEY and CDR2 SVGEGT. Trimming took 4 bases from V and 8 from J; bases not matched to a gene: 7. This CDR3 is 13 amino acids long. DNA of the CDR3: TGTGCCAGCAGTTTGGGACAGCCCTCCGGCTACACCTTC. This gives the protein CASSLGQPSGYTF.

This clonotype was found a few times. V usage is TRBV6-2 or TRBV6-3 and J usage is TRBJ1-2, with D unclear. The length of the CDR3 is 14 residues. With 6 bases removed from V and 3 bases from J, the gap between germline ends came to 14 bases. Germline V lookup: CDR1 MNHEY, CDR2 SVGEGT. This chain's CDR3 is CASSLPHRDYGYTF. The CDR3 DNA reads as TGTGCCAGCAGCCTCCCCCACCGAGACTATGGCTACACCTTC.

On this clonotype itself: A read error may be the cause here, since a much bigger clone is one base away. The genes are TRBV29-1 and TRBJ2-7; the D gene is possibly TRBD2 (6 bases). V lost 6 bases and J 3 bases, leaving 9 bases between the germline ends. Germline V gene data show CDR1 as SQVTM and CDR2 as ANQGSEA. This CDR3 spans 11 amino acids. CDR3 sequence (DNA): TGCAGCGTCGCCGGGAGCTACGAGCAGTACTTC. It translates to CSVAGSYEQYF.

This clonotype has more than one count but fewer than ten. This chain uses TRBV14 with TRBJ2-4; no definite D call. V lost 6 bases to trimming and J lost 0 bases, with 21 bases between them. The CDR3 extends over 18 amino acids. Looked up from germline, CDR1 is SGHDN and CDR2 is FVKESK. The DNA for the CDR3 is TGTGCCAGCAGTCCAAGCCCCGACGGATCACTAGCCAAAAACATTCAGTACTTC. Translated: CASSPSPDGSLAKNIQYF.

This clonotype has a handful of counts. The CDR3 region is CSASRGGDYGYTF. The CDR3 DNA reads as TGCAGTGCTAGTCGTGGGGGTGACTATGGCTACACCTTC. The chain combines TRBV20-1 with TRBJ1-2; D possibly corresponds to TRBD1 (5 bases). V was cut by 3 bases and J by 3 bases, with 11 bases left in between. Germline values: CDR1 DFQATT, CDR2 SNEGSKA (reference sequence). The CDR3 is made up of 13 amino acids.

This clonotype came up a few times. This chain joins TRBV4-2 and TRBJ1-6; D is unclear. CDR3 length equals 15 residues. V dropped 1 base and J dropped 9 bases, with 13 bases sitting between them. The germline gives CDR1 LGHNA, CDR2 YNFKEQ. The CDR3 DNA reads as TGTGCCAGCAGCCAAGTTCCCAAGACATCTTCACCCCTCCACTTT. This codes for CASSQVPKTSSPLHF.

This clonotype was seen more than once but under ten times. Here the CDR3 reads CASSLGSARGYTF. In DNA, the CDR3 is TGCGCCAGCAGCTTGGGATCGGCGAGAGGCTACACCTTC. The gene calls are TRBV5-1 and TRBJ1-2; D is unclear. Germline lookup yields CDR1 SGHRS and CDR2 YFSETQ. CDR3 length equals 13 residues. Trimming stripped 0 bases from V and 8 bases from J, with 11 bases between.

The V call is TRBV4-3, the J call TRBJ2-7; possibly TRBD2 for D (7 bases). Per the germline V gene, CDR1 is LGHNA and CDR2 is YSLEER. Trimming took off 3 bases at V and 7 bases at J, with 19 bases between the two ends. The length of the CDR3 is 15 residues. The CDR3 protein is CASSQAGGLYNEQYF. The CDR3 coding sequence is TGCGCCAGCAGCCAGGCCGGGGGGCTCTACAATGAGCAGTACTTC.

This clonotype has only one observation. A much larger clone differs from this one at a single base, so this may be a read error. In DNA, the CDR3 is TGCGCCAGCAACCAAGATTCGTGGGGGTCCTACAATGAGCAGTTCTTC. Translating gives CASNQDSWGSYNEQFF. The chain uses TRBV4-3 and TRBJ2-1; D may correspond to TRBD1 or TRBD2 (5 bases each). The CDR3 runs to 16 residues. Per germline, CDR1 LGHNA and CDR2 YSLEER.

In its sample, this clonotype was seen once. J is TRBJ2-7 and V is TRBV2; TRBD2 matches 8 bases. V was clipped by 7 bases and J by 0 bases; unmatched bases: 20. Germline V gives CDR1 SNHLY, CDR2 FYNNEI. This CDR3 is 19 amino acids long. This CDR3 reads CASIIPTDAGGFYSYEQYF. The CDR3 nucleotides are TGTGCCAGCATCATACCTACGGACGCGGGGGGCTTTTACTCCTACGAGCAGTACTTC.

This clonotype has more than one count but fewer than ten. The chain is built from TRBV20-1 and TRBJ1-5; maybe TRBD1 (5 bases). Trimming removed 6 bases at V and 4 bases at J, with 16 bases between. The CDR3 is 14 amino acids. Germline-derived CDR1 and CDR2 are DFQATT and SNEGSKA (reference sequence). The CDR3 DNA follows: TGCAGTGCCGCCGGGACGCTACTAAATCAGCCCCAGCATTTT. Protein: CSAAGTLLNQPQHF.

In this sample, this clonotype turned up a few times. The gene calls are TRBV7-2 and TRBJ2-3; 7 bases are a match to TRBD1. Trimming at V came to 4 bases and at J to 1 base, leaving 11 bases not matched to a gene. The CDR3 is made up of 17 amino acids. Germline V CDR1 and CDR2: SGHTA, FQGNSA. The CDR3 is CASSSQTGLMGTDTQYF. The CDR3, as DNA: TGTGCCAGCAGCTCGCAGACAGGGCTGATGGGCACAGATACGCAGTATTTT.

The chain is built from TRBV5-1 and TRBJ2-2; tentatively, D is TRBD1 (6 bases). This CDR3 contains 16 residues. V was cut by 4 bases and J by 1 base, with 14 bases left in between. Germline V CDR1 and CDR2: SGHRS, YFSETQ. This chain's CDR3 is CASSHTGHLNTGELFF. The CDR3 bases are TGCGCCAGCAGCCACACGGGACACCTGAACACCGGGGAGCTGTTTTTT.

The rearrangement joins TRBV12-3 or TRBV12-4 to TRBJ1-1; TRBD1 is a possible D gene (5 bases). V lost 6 bases and J 3 bases, leaving 14 bases between the germline ends. CDR3 length: 14 amino acids. The CDR3, as DNA: TGTGCCAGCAGATATGGGACGGGAGACACTGAAGCTTTCTTT. Its protein is CASRYGTGDTEAFF.